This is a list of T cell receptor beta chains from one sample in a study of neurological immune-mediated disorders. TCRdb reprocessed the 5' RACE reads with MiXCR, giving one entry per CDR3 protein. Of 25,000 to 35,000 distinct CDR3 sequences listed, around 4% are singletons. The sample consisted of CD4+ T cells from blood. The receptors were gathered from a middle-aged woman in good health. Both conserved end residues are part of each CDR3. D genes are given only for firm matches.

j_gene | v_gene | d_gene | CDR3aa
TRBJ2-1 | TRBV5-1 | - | CASREREGYNEQFF
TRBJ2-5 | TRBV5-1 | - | CASSSTALGTQYF
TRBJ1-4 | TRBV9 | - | CASSAAGQRNEKLFF
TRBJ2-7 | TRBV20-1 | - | CSATRDLAVYEQYF
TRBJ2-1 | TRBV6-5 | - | CASSYRGRRGNYEQFF
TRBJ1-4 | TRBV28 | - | CASSAPGPTNEKLFF
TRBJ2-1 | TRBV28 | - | CASSFVSDGSSYNEQFF
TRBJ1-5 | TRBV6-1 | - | CASSEGGPQHF
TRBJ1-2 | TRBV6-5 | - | CASSYSEGGYTF
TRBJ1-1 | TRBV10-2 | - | CAGGLGGNTEAFF
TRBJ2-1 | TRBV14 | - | CASSKRGLTYNEQFF
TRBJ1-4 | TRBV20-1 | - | CSFLGEGDEKLFF
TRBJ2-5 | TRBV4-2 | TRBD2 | CASGSSGLQETQYF
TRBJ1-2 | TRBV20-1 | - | CSAPRDNYGYTF
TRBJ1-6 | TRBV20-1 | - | CSARQTGRGNSPLHF
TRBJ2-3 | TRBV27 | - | CASSFTRTDTQYF
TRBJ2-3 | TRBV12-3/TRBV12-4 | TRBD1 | CASSFGAAGGSGTDTQYF
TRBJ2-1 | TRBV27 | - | CASSTSGQIFNEQFF
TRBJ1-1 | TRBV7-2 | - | CASSFNPGENTEAFF
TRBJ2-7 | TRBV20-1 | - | CSASIQVYSYEQYF
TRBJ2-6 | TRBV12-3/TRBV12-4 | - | CASSLSGANVLTF
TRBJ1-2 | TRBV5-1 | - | CASSSELVGGYTF
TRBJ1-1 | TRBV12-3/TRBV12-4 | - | CASSLDGLNTEAFF
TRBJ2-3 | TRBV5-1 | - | CASSLVPGTAVTDTQYF
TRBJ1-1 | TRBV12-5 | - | CASGLVHGGPTEAFF
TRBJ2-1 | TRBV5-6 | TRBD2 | CASSVAGGPYNEQFF
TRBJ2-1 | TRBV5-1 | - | CASSLEQPPYNEQFF
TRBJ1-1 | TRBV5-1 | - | CASSLAWGANTEAFF
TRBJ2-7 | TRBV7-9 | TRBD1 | CASSSRTGGEQYF
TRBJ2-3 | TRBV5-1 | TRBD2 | CASSLRGVGTDTQYF
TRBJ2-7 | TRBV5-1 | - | CASSGGQGPYEQYF
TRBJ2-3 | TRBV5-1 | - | CASSRSGPRATDTQYF
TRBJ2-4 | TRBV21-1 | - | CASSAWGRGGQNIQYF
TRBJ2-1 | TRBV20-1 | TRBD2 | CSARGGSYLDEQFF
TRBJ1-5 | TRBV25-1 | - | CASSEDRPGSNQPQHF
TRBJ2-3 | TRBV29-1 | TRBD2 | CSVAGGAGTDTQYF
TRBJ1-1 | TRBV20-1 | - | CSASQVNTEAFF
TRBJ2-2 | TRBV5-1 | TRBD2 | CASSLKAGDTGELFF
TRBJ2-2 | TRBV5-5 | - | CASSPGANTGELFF
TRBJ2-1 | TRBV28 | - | CASSPGGTIYNEQFF
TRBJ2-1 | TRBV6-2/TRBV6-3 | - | CASSQTYNEQFF
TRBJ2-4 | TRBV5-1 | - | CASSLVGLVAKNIQYF
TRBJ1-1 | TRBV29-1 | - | CSVVGTEAFF
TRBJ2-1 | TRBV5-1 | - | CASRKADGFRDEQFF
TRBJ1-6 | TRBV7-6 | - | CASSPRGSRIDNSPLHF
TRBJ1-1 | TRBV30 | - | CAWSVRRNTEAFF
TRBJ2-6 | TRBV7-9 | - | CAGCWAGANVLTF
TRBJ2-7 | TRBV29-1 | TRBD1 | CSVEGQVGEQYF